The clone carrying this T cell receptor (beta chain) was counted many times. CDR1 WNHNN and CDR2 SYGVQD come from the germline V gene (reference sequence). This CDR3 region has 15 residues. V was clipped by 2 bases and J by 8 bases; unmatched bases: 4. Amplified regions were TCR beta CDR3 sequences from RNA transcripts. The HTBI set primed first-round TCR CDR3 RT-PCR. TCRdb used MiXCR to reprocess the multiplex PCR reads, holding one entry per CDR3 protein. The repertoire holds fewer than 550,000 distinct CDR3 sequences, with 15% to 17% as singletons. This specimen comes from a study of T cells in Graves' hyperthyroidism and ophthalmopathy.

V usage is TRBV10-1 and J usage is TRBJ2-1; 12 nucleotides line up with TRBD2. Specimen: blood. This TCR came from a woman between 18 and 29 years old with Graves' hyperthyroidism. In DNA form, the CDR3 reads TGCGCCAGCAGTGAGGGACTAGCGGGACTCGATGAGCAGTTCTTC. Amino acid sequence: CASSEGLAGLDEQFF.